The next 16 T cell receptor beta chains were all read from a single sample in a study of CD8 T cells in Susac syndrome. With random hexamers, reverse transcription was performed on about 0.5 to 1 ug of RNA. TCRdb passed the immunoSEQ multiplex PCR reads through MiXCR, listing each CDR3 protein once. In the table there are under 150,000 distinct CDR3 sequences, roughly 94% of which are singletons. The sequencing sample was made of CD4+ T cells from PBMCs. These TCRs come from a human donor with multiple sclerosis.

The V call is TRBV6-2 or TRBV6-3, the J call TRBJ1-1; TRBD1 might be the D (6 bases). Per the germline V gene, CDR1 is MNHEY and CDR2 is SVGEGT. This CDR3 spans 15 amino acids. Trimming stripped 0 bases from V and 5 bases from J, with 13 bases between. Here the CDR3 DNA reads TGTGCCAGCAGTTACTCGGGCAGGGGAGGGACTGAAGCTTTCTTT. It is translated as CASSYSGRGGTEAFF.

The V call is TRBV7-2, the J call TRBJ1-3; D might be TRBD1 (6 bases). Trimming shortened V by 0 bases and J by 0 bases, and 6 bases separated the two germline ends. CDR1 SGHTA and CDR2 FQGNSA come from the germline V gene. The length of the CDR3 is 15 residues. Here the CDR3 reads CASSLATGSGNTIYF. CDR3 nucleotides: TGTGCCAGCAGCTTAGCGACAGGCTCTGGAAACACCATATATTTT.

The V gene is TRBV18, the J gene TRBJ2-7; TRBD1 aligns across 7 bases. CDR3 size: 15 residues. Unmatched junction bases numbered 6, after V lost 4 bases and J lost 0 bases. CDR1 is KGHSH, CDR2 LQKENI, per germline. CDR3 residues: CASSLKQGISYEQYF. The CDR3 DNA reads TGTGCCAGCTCACTCAAACAGGGGATCTCCTACGAGCAGTACTTC.

This clonotype appeared a single time. The CDR3 protein is CSLQQTGGAYEQYF. CDR3 nucleotide sequence: TGCAGTCTGCAACAGACAGGTGGAGCCTACGAGCAGTACTTC. The rearrangement links TRBV20-1 to TRBJ2-7, with a possible D match to TRBD1 (6 bases). The V and J ends lost 8 bases and 2 bases respectively, with 19 bases between them. The CDR3 is made up of 14 amino acids. The germline V gene encodes CDR1 DFQATT and CDR2 SNEGSKA (reference sequence).

Only a few counts were recorded for this clonotype. The J gene is TRBJ2-3, the V gene TRBV7-2; D might be TRBD2 (6 bases). Germline V gives CDR1 SGHTA, CDR2 FQGNSA. V lost 5 bases, J lost 3 bases, and 12 bases lay in between. CDR3 length equals 14 residues. The CDR3 nucleotides are TGTGCCAGCAGCCAAAGGCGGGGAACAGATACGCAGTATTTT. It is translated as CASSQRRGTDTQYF.

The chain uses TRBV7-9 and TRBJ2-5; D not certain. CDR1 is SEHNR and CDR2 is FQNEAQ in the germline V gene (reference sequence). CDR3 size: 14 residues. Trimming removed 2 bases at V and 0 bases at J, with 7 bases between. The CDR3 DNA is TGTGCCAGCAGCTTATCTGCGTACCAAGAGACCCAGTACTTC. It specifies CASSLSAYQETQYF. Filled out from reference TRBV7-9 and TRBJ2-5, the complete variable domain reads DTGVSQNPRHKITKRGQNVTFRCDPISEHNRLYWYRQTLGQGPEFLTYFQNEAQLEKSRLLSDRFSAERPKGSFSTLEIQRTEQGDSAMYLCASSLSAYQETQYFGPGTRLLVL.

The rearrangement links TRBV7-2 to TRBJ2-1, with D possibly TRBD1 on 7 matching bases. Trimming pared 8 bases from V and 2 bases from J, leaving 22 bases between. Per germline, CDR1 SGHTA and CDR2 FQGNSA. CDR3 length equals 17 residues. CDR3 sequence (DNA): TGTGCCAGCCGACGAATTACAGACAGGGAGGCCTACAATGAGCAGTTCTTC. This translates into CASRRITDREAYNEQFF.

The V and J genes are TRBV28 and TRBJ2-7; D is perhaps TRBD1 (6 bases). The V gene's germline CDR1 is MDHEN and CDR2 SYDVKM. Trimming removed 7 bases from V and 4 bases from J, with 11 bases in between. The CDR3 sequence is 12 residues long. CDR3 in amino acids: CASTTGQYEQYF. The DNA of the CDR3 is TGTGCCAGCACCACCGGACAGTACGAGCAGTACTTC.

The chain is built from TRBV6-5 and TRBJ2-5; D uncertain. In germline, CDR1 is MNHEY, CDR2 SVGAGI. Trimming removed 1 base at V and 5 bases at J, with 8 bases between. The CDR3 covers 13 residues. CDR3 sequence reads: CASSYYRFETQYF. The DNA for the CDR3 is TGTGCCAGCAGTTACTACCGGTTCGAGACCCAGTACTTC.

CDR3 in amino acids: CASSHRTGPYEQYF. The CDR3 region has the DNA TGCGCCAGCAGCCATCGGACAGGGCCCTACGAGCAGTACTTC. The rearrangement joins TRBV4-1 to TRBJ2-7; 8 nucleotides line up with TRBD1. V gave up 3 bases and J gave up 2 bases; unmatched junction bases: 3. The CDR3 runs 14 residues. Germline-derived CDR1 and CDR2 are MGHRA and YSYEKL.

This clonotype was seen once. This chain connects TRBV9 to TRBJ1-6, with 9 bases matching TRBD1. Germline CDR1 SGDLS, CDR2 YYNGEE. V lost 0 bases to trimming and J lost 8 bases; unmatched junction nucleotides: 12. The CDR3 has 18 amino acids. Here the CDR3 DNA reads TGTGCCAGCAGCGTAGCAAACCTTGGGACAGGGCGTGATTCACCCCTCCACTTT. It translates to CASSVANLGTGRDSPLHF. Combining the CDR3 with reference TRBV9 and TRBJ1-6 gives the whole variable domain DSGVTQTPKHLITATGQRVTLRCSPRSGDLSVYWYQQSLDQGLQFLIQYYNGEERAKGNILERFSAQQFPDLHSELNLSSLELGDSALYFCASSVANLGTGRDSPLHFGNGTRLTVT.

The chain employs TRBV7-2 and TRBJ1-1; D gene unclear. The CDR3 is 11 residues long. Germline CDR1 SGHTA, CDR2 FQGNSA. Trimming left V 4 bases short and J 7 bases short, with 7 bases between. CDR3 sequence (DNA): TGTGCCAGCAGCTCTCAGATTGAAGCTTTCTTT. This encodes CASSSQIEAFF.

The rearrangement joins TRBV6-5 to TRBJ2-7; 8 bases are shared with TRBD2. CDR1 is MNHEY, CDR2 SVGAGI, per germline. Trimming took 8 bases from V and 0 from J; bases not matched to a gene: 6. CDR3 length: 14 amino acids. The CDR3 here is CASRFLAGSYEQYF. In DNA, the CDR3 is TGTGCCAGCCGGTTTCTAGCGGGCTCCTACGAGCAGTACTTC.

The chain combines TRBV13 with TRBJ2-7; D remains ambiguous. V was shortened by 3 bases and J by 6 bases, with 15 bases between the two germline ends. Germline V gene lookup returns CDR1 PRHDT and CDR2 FYEKMQ (reference sequence). The CDR3 totals 14 residues. The DNA for the CDR3 is TGTGCCAGCAGCTTGCTGGGCAGTCTAGGCGAGCAGTACTTC. Residues: CASSLLGSLGEQYF.

The chain combines TRBV5-4 with TRBJ2-1; the D is unclear. CDR1 and CDR2 from the germline V gene are SGHNT and YYREEE (reference sequence). CDR3 length equals 14 residues. The ends were cut back, 5 bases at V and 5 bases at J, with 14 bases in the middle. The CDR3 DNA sequence: TGTGCCAGCAGTTTCGCGGACCGAGACAATGAGCAGTTCTTC. This gives the protein CASSFADRDNEQFF. Based on the CDR3 plus reference TRBV5-4 and TRBJ2-1, the full variable domain is ETGVTQSPTHLIKTRGQQVTLRCSSQSGHNTVSWYQQALGQGPQFIFQYYREEENGRGNFPPRFSGLQFPNYSSELNVNALELDDSALYLCASSFADRDNEQFFGPGTRLTVL.

This clonotype occurred once. The V and J genes are TRBV9 and TRBJ1-2; D unclear. The CDR3 consists of 14 residues. In germline, CDR1 is SGDLS, CDR2 YYNGEE. Trimming took off 3 bases at V and 4 bases at J, with 13 bases between the two ends. CDR3 loop: CASSGEGFRYGYTF. The DNA of the CDR3 is TGTGCCAGCAGCGGAGAGGGATTCCGCTATGGCTACACCTTC. The variable domain in full, with the rest retrieved from reference TRBV9 and TRBJ1-2, is DSGVTQTPKHLITATGQRVTLRCSPRSGDLSVYWYQQSLDQGLQFLIQYYNGEERAKGNILERFSAQQFPDLHSELNLSSLELGDSALYFCASSGEGFRYGYTFGSGTRLTVV.